Here is one TCR beta chain with its context. This sample was included in a study of blood T cell repertoires in COVID-19. Germline V CDR1 and CDR2: MNHEY, SMNVEV (reference sequence). This CDR3 contains 15 residues. V shed 3 bases and J 6 bases; nucleotides not matched to a gene: 6. Libraries were prepared by immunoSEQ multiplex PCR; TCRdb keeps only in-frame clonotypes and omits some of them. The profile shows 57,000 or so clones, roughly 80% of them singletons. The sequenced sample consisted of peripheral blood. This sequence joins TRBV27 and TRBJ2-2, with 8 bases that match TRBD2. This clonotype was obtained from a man between 65 and 85 years old with active COVID-19. This CDR3 reads CASSLASGSAGELFF. The DNA of the CDR3 is TGTGCCAGCAGTTTGGCCAGCGGGAGCGCCGGGGAGCTGTTTTTT.